The 5 T cell receptor beta chains below all came from one sample that was sequenced in a study of cytomegalovirus exposure and HLA in healthy donors. The PCR was carried out with 60 Vbeta primers and 13 Jbeta primers. The method was immunoSEQ multiplex PCR; TCRdb's version includes in-frame clones alone and lacks a portion of them. The sample yields 170,000 or so clones, 77% seen once. The sequenced material came from PBMCs. The receptors come from a woman under 40 in good health and CMV-seronegative.

The chain is built from TRBV19 and TRBJ1-2; TRBD1 matches 7 bases. The CDR3 sequence is 14 residues long. After removal of 6 bases from V and 0 bases from J, the junction contained 4 bases not matched to a gene. The germline gives CDR1 LNHDA, CDR2 SQIVND (reference sequence). The DNA of the CDR3 is TGTGCCAGTAGGGGGGACAGCGCTAACTATGGCTACACCTTC. Protein sequence: CASRGDSANYGYTF.

J is TRBJ2-7 and V is TRBV7-2, with D perhaps TRBD1 (7 bases). CDR3 length equals 15 residues. V lost 6 bases to trimming and J lost 2 bases, with 17 bases between them. Germline V gene data show CDR1 as SGHTA and CDR2 as FQGNSA. The CDR3 DNA reads TGTGCCAGCAGGGGCGCGGGACAGAACGCCTACGAGCAGTACTTC. It yields the protein CASRGAGQNAYEQYF.

This clone was counted a single time. The DNA of the CDR3 is TGTGCCACCAGCAGGGCCCGGGACTCGCTAACCCCCTATGGCTACACCTTC. Its translation: CATSRARDSLTPYGYTF. This chain uses TRBV15 with TRBJ1-2; D possibly corresponds to TRBD1 (5 bases). CDR3 length equals 17 residues. From germline, CDR1 is LNHNV and CDR2 YYDKDF (reference sequence). V lost 3 bases, J lost 4 bases, and 21 bases lay in between.

This clone was seen only a few times. The CDR3 loop reads CASRRGYEQYF. The CDR3 DNA follows: TGTGCCAGCAGGCGGGGATACGAGCAGTACTTC. The chain links TRBV27 to TRBJ2-7, with D perhaps matching TRBD2 (6 bases). The CDR3 runs 11 residues. Germline CDR1 reads MNHEY; CDR2 reads SMNVEV (reference sequence). Trimming took 6 bases from V and 4 from J, leaving 7 bases between them.

This clone occurred once. The rearrangement links TRBV5-1 to TRBJ2-5, with D perhaps TRBD1 (6 bases). CDR3 size: 16 residues. Germline CDR1 reads SGHRS; CDR2 reads YFSETQ. The V end was cut by 0 bases, the J end by 2 bases, with 14 bases between. The CDR3 is CASSLAAGALQETQYF. The CDR3 nucleotides are TGCGCCAGCAGCTTGGCGGCAGGGGCCTTACAAGAGACCCAGTACTTC.